This T cell receptor (beta chain) came from a study of cytomegalovirus exposure and HLA in healthy donors. Study background: When about 400 donors were genotyped, about 80% of them were found to fall in the Caucasian-associated ancestry cluster.

With 60 Vbeta and 13 Jbeta primers, the PCR was carried out. The method was immunoSEQ multiplex PCR; TCRdb's version includes in-frame clones alone and lacks a portion of them. Of over 85,000 clones in the sample, 70% to 90% are singletons; the top ten hold 2% to 3%. This clone appeared a few times. The germline V gene has CDR1 MNHEY and CDR2 SVGAGI. Trimming removed 5 bases from V and 6 bases from J; junction bases left unmatched: 3. The CDR3 length is 13 residues. The sequence was obtained from a man between 40 and 49 years old in good health and CMV-seronegative. The specimen sequenced was PBMCs. The chain joins TRBV6-5 to TRBJ2-2; the match to TRBD1 covers 7 bases. This CDR3 is CASSRQGPGELFF. The DNA for the CDR3 is TGTGCCAGCAGTAGACAGGGTCCCGGGGAGCTGTTTTTT.